This TCR beta chain was found in a study of T cell repertoires in cytomegalovirus infection. TCRdb independently ran MiXCR on the reads; one entry per CDR3 protein. The table has 900,000 to 950,000 distinct CDR3 sequences, around 29% seen once. On this clonotype: The antigen remains unidentified.

Findings and caveats of the study: There were HLA-C-restricted CMV-specific TCR beta clonotypes dominating the ex vivo response.

The V end lost 1 base, the J end lost 7 bases, and 10 bases lay between the germline ends. CDR1 is MGHRA and CDR2 is YSYEKL in the germline V gene. The CDR3 consists of 13 residues. V gene TRBV4-1 combines with J gene TRBJ1-2; no firm D call. Sequences were derived from cultured CD8+ T cells from PBMCs, sampled from culture after CMV antigen stimulation. This clonotype originated in a human donor in good health (CMV status not recorded). Some clones in this sample may be carry-over from other donors' samples. DNA for the CDR3: TGCGCCAGCAGCCAAGGATCAGGTTCTGGCTACACCTTC. This translates into CASSQGSGSGYTF.